The present TCR beta chain was sequenced within a study of CD4 T cells in relation to SARS-CoV-2 and coronaviruses. The table came from immunoSEQ multiplex PCR; TCRdb's copy has only in-frame clones and leaves some out. The sample yields about 37,000 clones, 85% to 90% seen once. The CDR3 runs 14 residues. CDR1 ENHRY and CDR2 SYGVKD come from the germline V gene. Trimming cost V 5 bases and J 0 bases; bases outside gene matches: 3. The clonotype originates from an adult with COVID-19. The rearrangement uses TRBV10-3 and TRBJ2-7, with 8 bases that match TRBD1. The source material was memory CD4+ T cells from PBMCs. This CDR3 reads CAISRQGSSYEQYF. In DNA, the CDR3 is TGTGCCATCAGTCGACAGGGGAGCTCCTACGAGCAGTACTTC.